The entry below describes one T cell receptor beta chain. Its antigen is undetermined. This sample was included in a study of shared clonotypes between healthy human individuals. Overall study context: Per donor, CD8 memory used one plate, CD8 naive used two, CD4 memory used three and CD4 naive used three. The study's findings and limits: The donor pool, a small one, limited the genetic and exposure-history diversity represented.

Cells designated naive CD8 were CD45RO-negative and were positively selected for CCR7, with terminally differentiated effector memory CD45RA+ cells excluded. Donors were healthy HIV-negative adults without recently reported acute infections or vaccinations. TCRdb keeps only in-frame clones here, not all; method: immunoSEQ multiplex PCR. The table has roughly 590,000 clones, roughly 95% seen once. The CDR3 extends over 14 amino acids. V lost 4 bases and J 0 bases, leaving 13 bases between the germline ends. Germline V CDR1 and CDR2: SQVTM, ANQGSEA. This chain connects TRBV29-1 to TRBJ2-7; tentative D call: TRBD2 (6 bases). The receptor was isolated from a woman in her thirties in good health. The sequencing input was naive CD8+ T cells sorted from blood. CDR3 in amino acids: CSVVGGTYSYEQYF. DNA for the CDR3: TGCAGCGTTGTTGGCGGGACGTACTCCTACGAGCAGTACTTC.